These T cell receptor beta chains were read from a single sample in a study of CD8+CD57+ T cells in acquired aplastic anemia. TCRdb reprocessed the reads via MiXCR and lists one record per CDR3 protein. The sample consists of approximately 190,000 distinct CDR3 sequences, roughly half of them appearing once. Source material: sorted CD4+, CD8+, or CD8+CD57+ T cells (not recorded which) from PBMCs. These receptors were obtained from a human donor with aplastic anemia. Each CDR3 is given with its conserved first and last residue. The D gene is left open where the match is weak. Clone size is stated in some rows and not others, as once, few, many or a class when expanded.

d_call,clone_size,j_call,v_call,cdr3_nt,cdr3_aa
TRBD1,.,TRBJ1-6,TRBV4-1,TGCGCCAGCAGCCATGCCACAGGGGTATTTCAGGACTCCTATAATTCACCCCCCCACTTT,CASSHATGVFQDSYNSPPHF
TRBD1,.,TRBJ2-1,TRBV11-2,TGTGCCAGCAGCTTAGGGACAGGGACGAGCTACAATGAGCAGTTCTTC,CASSLGTGTSYNEQFF
TRBD2,many,TRBJ2-3,TRBV11-3,TGTGCCAGCAGCCAAGGACTAGCGGGAGCGGATACGCAGTATTTT,CASSQGLAGADTQYF
.,few,TRBJ2-1,TRBV11-1,TGTGCCAGCAGCACCCTCACGTCTCTGTACGCCCCAAGAAACAATGAGCAGTTCTTC,CASSTLTSLYAPRNNEQFF
TRBD1,.,TRBJ2-7,TRBV24-1,TGTGCCACCAGTGATGGCAGGGGGCGCGGGATAGACGAGCAGTACTTC,CATSDGRGRGIDEQYF
.,once,TRBJ1-5,TRBV6-5,TGTGCCAGCAGTTACTTGTCGGGCCAGCCCCAGCATTTT,CASSYLSGQPQHF
TRBD2,many,TRBJ2-1,TRBV5-4,TGTGCCAGCAGCCAACTAGCGGGAGTCCACAATGAGCAGTTCTTC,CASSQLAGVHNEQFF
TRBD1,many,TRBJ1-5,TRBV5-1,TGCGCCAGCAGCGCGACAGGGTTTTGGGGTCAGCCCCAGCATTTT,CASSATGFWGQPQHF
TRBD1,many,TRBJ2-5,TRBV12-3/TRBV12-4,TGTGCCAGCACCATCAATCCGGACAGGGCAGAGACCCAGTACTTC,CASTINPDRAETQYF
.,many,TRBJ1-3,TRBV5-1,TGCGCCAGCAGCCCCCGAGCCTCTGGAAACACCATATATTTT,CASSPRASGNTIYF
TRBD1,.,TRBJ1-5,TRBV11-1,TGTGCCAGCAGCGTAGGACAGGGAGAAAATCAGCCCCAGCATTTT,CASSVGQGENQPQHF
.,.,TRBJ2-2,TRBV10-3,TGTGCCACCGGGGAGCTGTTTTTT,CATGELFF
.,many,TRBJ1-3,TRBV7-9,TGTGCCAGCAGGTTGCTCACCGGAAACACCATATATTTT,CASRLLTGNTIYF
TRBD1,few,TRBJ1-2,TRBV27,TGTGCCAGCAGTTTACAGGGGGCAGGTGGCTACACCTTC,CASSLQGAGGYTF
.,.,TRBJ2-2,TRBV20-1,TGCAGTGTGGCGCGGCAGGGTGCCGGGGAGCTGTTTTTT,CSVARQGAGELFF
TRBD2,.,TRBJ2-1,TRBV10-3,TGTGCCATCAAGACTAGCGGGAATGTTGATGAGCAGTTCTTC,CAIKTSGNVDEQFF
TRBD2,.,TRBJ2-1,TRBV24-1,TGTGCCACCAGTGCCGGGACTATGTACAATGAGCAGTTCTTC,CATSAGTMYNEQFF